This TCR beta chain was recovered during a study of vaccination and CD4 T cells after COVID-19. Specified treatment: approximately nine-day PBMC culture with coronavirus spike peptide pools or control peptides (ViraFEST assay). At the Johns Hopkins FTIC core, DNA taken from cultured CD4+ T cells was sequenced by way of the Oncomine TCR Beta short-read assay. CD4+ T cells were cultured, and genomic DNA was extracted from them. One entry per CDR3 protein, called by TCRdb with MiXCR from the PCR reads. Among around 15,000 distinct CDR3 sequences listed, 40% to 55% were seen once. The CDR3 is made up of 14 amino acids. Trimming left V 4 bases short and J 1 base short, with 10 bases between. The germline CDR1 and CDR2 sequences are KGHSH and LQKENI. Turning to this clonotype: Its antigen is not identified.

This clonotype was obtained from a human donor who had recovered from COVID-19. Sequenced sample: CD4+ T cells from blood, cultured in vitro. The chain links TRBV18 to TRBJ1-1, with unresolved D. The CDR3 sequence is CASSRTAGNTEAFF. As DNA, the CDR3 is TGTGCCAGCTCACGGACGGCGGGGAACACTGAAGCTTTCTTT.